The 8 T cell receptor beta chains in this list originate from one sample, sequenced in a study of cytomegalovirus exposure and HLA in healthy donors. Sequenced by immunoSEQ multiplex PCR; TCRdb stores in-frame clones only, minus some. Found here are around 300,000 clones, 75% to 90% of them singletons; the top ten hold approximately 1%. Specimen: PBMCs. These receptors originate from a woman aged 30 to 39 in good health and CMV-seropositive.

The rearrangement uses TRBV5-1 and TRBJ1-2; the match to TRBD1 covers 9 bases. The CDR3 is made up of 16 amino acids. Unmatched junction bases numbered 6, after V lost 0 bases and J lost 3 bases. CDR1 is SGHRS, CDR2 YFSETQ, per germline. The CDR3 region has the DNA TGCGCCAGCAGCTTGGGGCCGGGACAGGGCGACTATGGCTACACCTTC. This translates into CASSLGPGQGDYGYTF.

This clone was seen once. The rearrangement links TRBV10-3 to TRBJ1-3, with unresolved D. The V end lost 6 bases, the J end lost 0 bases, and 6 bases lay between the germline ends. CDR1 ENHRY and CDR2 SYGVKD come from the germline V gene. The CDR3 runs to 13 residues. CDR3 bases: TGTGCCATCAGCGACAACTCTGGAAACACCATATATTTT. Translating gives CAISDNSGNTIYF.

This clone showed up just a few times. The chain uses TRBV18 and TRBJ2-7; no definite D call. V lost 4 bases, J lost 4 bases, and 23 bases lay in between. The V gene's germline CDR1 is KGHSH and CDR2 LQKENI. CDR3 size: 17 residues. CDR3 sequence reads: CASSQPGSREGLYEQYF. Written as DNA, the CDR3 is TGTGCCAGCTCACAACCCGGGTCAAGGGAAGGTCTTTACGAGCAGTACTTC.

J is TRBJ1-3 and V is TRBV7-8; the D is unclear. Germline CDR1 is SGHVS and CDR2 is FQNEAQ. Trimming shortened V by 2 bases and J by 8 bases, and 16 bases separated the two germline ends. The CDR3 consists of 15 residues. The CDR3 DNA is TGTGCCAGCAGCTTACTCCGGTCTTCCACAGACACCATATATTTT. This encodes CASSLLRSSTDTIYF. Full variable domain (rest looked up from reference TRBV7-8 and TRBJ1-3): GAGVSQSPRYKVAKRGQDVALRCDPISGHVSLFWYQQALGQGPEFLTYFQNEAQLDKSGLPSDRFFAERPEGSVSTLKIQRTQQEDSAVYLCASSLLRSSTDTIYFGEGSWLTVV.

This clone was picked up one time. The CDR3, as DNA: TGTGCCAGCAAAGGGAAGTTTCTCCCCGATACTATTGATGGCTACACCTTC. Translated, it gives CASKGKFLPDTIDGYTF. V is TRBV5-8 and J is TRBJ1-2; no reliable D call. With 6 bases removed from V and 6 bases from J, the gap between germline ends came to 27 bases. CDR1 and CDR2 (germline): SGHTS, YDEGEE. This CDR3 has 17 amino acids.

Here the CDR3 reads CASSYSNRPNEKLFF. In nucleotides, the CDR3 is TGTGCCAGCAGTTACTCGAACAGACCAAATGAAAAACTGTTTTTT. The chain carries TRBV6-6 and TRBJ1-4; unclear D gene. This CDR3 contains 15 residues. V gave up 0 bases and J gave up 5 bases, with 10 bases separating them. The germline V gene has CDR1 MNHNY and CDR2 SVGAGI (reference sequence).

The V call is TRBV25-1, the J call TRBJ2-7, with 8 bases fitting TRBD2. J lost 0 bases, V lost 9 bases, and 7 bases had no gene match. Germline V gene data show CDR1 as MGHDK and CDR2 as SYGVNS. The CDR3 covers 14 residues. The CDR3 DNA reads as TGTGCCAGTCGAGCGGGGGCCTTCTCCTACGAGCAGTACTTC. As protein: CASRAGAFSYEQYF.

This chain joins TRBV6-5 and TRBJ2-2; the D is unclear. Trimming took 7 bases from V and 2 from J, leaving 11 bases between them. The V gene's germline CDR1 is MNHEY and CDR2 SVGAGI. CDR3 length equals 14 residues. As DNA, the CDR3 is TGTGCCAGCACCGCCGGGTCAAACACCGGGGAGCTGTTTTTT. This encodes CASTAGSNTGELFF.